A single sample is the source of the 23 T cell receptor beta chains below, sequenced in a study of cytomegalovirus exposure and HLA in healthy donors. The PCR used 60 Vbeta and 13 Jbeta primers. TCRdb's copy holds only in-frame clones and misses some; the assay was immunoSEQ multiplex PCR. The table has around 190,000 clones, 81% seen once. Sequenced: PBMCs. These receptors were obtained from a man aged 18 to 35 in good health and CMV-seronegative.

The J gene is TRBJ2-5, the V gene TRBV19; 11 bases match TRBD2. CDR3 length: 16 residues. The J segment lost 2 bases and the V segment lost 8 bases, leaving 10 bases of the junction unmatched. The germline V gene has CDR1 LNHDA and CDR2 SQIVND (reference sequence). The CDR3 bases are TGTGCCAGTGGGCTAGCGGGGGGCATCCAACAAGAGACCCAGTACTTC. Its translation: CASGLAGGIQQETQYF.

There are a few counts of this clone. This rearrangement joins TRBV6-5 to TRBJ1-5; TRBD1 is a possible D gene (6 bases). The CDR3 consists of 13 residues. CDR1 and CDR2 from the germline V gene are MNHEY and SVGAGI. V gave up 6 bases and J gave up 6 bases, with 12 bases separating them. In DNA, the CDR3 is TGTGCCAGCAGCACAGGGCCCGGTCAGCCCCAGCATTTT. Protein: CASSTGPGQPQHF.

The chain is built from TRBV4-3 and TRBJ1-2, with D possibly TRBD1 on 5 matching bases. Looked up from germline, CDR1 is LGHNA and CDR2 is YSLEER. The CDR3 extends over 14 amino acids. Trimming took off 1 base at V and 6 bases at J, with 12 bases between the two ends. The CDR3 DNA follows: TGCGCCAGCAGCCAAGCAGGGAATTTGGATGGCTACACCTTC. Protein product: CASSQAGNLDGYTF.

The CDR3 sequence: CASNFHGLQVLSNQPQHF. DNA for the CDR3: TGTGCCAGCAACTTCCATGGCCTACAGGTACTTAGCAATCAGCCCCAGCATTTT. The chain recombines TRBV28 with TRBJ1-5; a possible D gene is TRBD1 (5 bases). The CDR3 extends over 18 amino acids. Germline CDR1 and CDR2: MDHEN and SYDVKM. V shed 7 bases and J shed 0 bases, with 22 bases lying between them.

The DNA of the CDR3 is TGTGCCAGCAGCAAAGAGCGGACTGATAACGATGAGCAGTTCTTC. It is translated as CASSKERTDNDEQFF. V gene TRBV21-1 combines with J gene TRBJ2-1; the D call of TRBD2 is as the table states it, not checked on the DNA. TRBV21-1 is annotated as a pseudogene. The CDR3 is made up of 15 amino acids.

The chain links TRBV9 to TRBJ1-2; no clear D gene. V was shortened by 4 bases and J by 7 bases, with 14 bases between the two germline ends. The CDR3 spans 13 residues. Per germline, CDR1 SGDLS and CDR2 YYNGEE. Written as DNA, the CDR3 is TGTGCCAGCAGCCTTACCGAGGGCCGTGGCTACACCTTC. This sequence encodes CASSLTEGRGYTF.

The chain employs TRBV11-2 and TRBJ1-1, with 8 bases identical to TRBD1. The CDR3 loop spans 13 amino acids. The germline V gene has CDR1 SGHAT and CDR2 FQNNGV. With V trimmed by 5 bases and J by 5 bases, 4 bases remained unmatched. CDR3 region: CASSQDRGTEAFF. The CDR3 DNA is TGTGCCAGCAGCCAAGACAGGGGTACTGAAGCTTTCTTT.

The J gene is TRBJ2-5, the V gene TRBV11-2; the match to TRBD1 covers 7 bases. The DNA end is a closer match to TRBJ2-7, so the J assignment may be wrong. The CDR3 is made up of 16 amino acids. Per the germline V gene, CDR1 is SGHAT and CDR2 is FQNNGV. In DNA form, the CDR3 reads TGTGCCAGCAGCCTAAACCCCGGGACAGCTTCCTACGAGCAGTACTTC. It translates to CASSLNPGTASYEQYF.

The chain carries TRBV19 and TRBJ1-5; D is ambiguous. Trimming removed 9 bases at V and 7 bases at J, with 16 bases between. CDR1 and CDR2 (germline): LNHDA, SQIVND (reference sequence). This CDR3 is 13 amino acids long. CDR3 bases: TGTGCCAGCAAGTTGGGCGGGCGCCAGCCCCAGCATTTT. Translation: CASKLGGRQPQHF.

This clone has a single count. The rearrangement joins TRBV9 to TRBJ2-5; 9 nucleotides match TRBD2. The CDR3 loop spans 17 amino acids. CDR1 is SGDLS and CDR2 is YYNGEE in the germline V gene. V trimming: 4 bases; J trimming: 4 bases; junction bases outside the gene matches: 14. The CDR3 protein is CASSRLPGGGAGETQYF. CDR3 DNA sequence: TGTGCCAGCAGCAGACTGCCGGGCGGGGGGGCCGGAGAGACCCAGTACTTC.

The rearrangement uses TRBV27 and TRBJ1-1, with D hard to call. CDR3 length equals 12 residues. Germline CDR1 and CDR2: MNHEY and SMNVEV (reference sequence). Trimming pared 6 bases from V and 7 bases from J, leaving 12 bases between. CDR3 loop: CASSFIIREAFF. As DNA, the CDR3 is TGTGCCAGCAGCTTTATTATTCGTGAAGCTTTCTTT.

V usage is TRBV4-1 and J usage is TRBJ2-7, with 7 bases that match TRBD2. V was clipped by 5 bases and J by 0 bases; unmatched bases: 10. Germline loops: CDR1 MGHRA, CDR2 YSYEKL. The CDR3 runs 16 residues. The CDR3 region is CASSKVESGNSYEQYF. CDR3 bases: TGCGCCAGCAGCAAAGTCGAGAGCGGGAACTCCTACGAGCAGTACTTC.

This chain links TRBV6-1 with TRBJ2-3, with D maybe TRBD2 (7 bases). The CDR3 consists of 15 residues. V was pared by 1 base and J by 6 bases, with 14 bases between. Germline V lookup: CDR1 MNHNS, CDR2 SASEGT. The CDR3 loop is CASSEGVRGGDTQYF. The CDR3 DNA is TGTGCCAGCAGTGAAGGGGTGAGGGGGGGGGATACGCAGTATTTT.

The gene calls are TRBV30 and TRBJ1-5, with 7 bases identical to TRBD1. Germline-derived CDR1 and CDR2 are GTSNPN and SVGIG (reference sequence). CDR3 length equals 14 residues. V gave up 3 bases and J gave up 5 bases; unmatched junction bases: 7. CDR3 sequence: CAWSKGTVYQPQHF. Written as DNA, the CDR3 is TGTGCCTGGAGCAAAGGGACAGTTTATCAGCCCCAGCATTTT.

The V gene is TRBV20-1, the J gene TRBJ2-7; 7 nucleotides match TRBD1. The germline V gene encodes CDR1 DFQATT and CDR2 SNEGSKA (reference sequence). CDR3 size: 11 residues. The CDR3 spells CRFDRADEQYF. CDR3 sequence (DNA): TGCAGATTTGACAGGGCCGACGAGCAGTACTTC.

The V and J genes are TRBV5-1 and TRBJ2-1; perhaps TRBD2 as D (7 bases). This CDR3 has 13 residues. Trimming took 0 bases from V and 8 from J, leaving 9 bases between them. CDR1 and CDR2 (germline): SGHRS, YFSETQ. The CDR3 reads CASSLGGGDEQFF. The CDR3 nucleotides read TGCGCCAGCAGCTTGGGCGGGGGCGATGAGCAGTTCTTC.

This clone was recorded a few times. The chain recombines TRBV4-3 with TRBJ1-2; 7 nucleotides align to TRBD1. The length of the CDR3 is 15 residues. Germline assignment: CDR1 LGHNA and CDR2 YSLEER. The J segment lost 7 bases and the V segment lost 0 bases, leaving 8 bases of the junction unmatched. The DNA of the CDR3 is TGCGCCAGCAGCCAAGAGGTAGTAGGGGGCGTTGGCTACACCTTC. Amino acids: CASSQEVVGGVGYTF.

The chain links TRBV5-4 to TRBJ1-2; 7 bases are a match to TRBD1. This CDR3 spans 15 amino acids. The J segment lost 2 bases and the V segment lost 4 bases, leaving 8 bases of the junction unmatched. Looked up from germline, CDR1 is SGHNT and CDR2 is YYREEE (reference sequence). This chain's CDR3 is CASSLPGQSNYGYTF. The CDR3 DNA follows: TGTGCCAGCAGCCTGCCGGGACAGTCAAACTATGGCTACACCTTC.

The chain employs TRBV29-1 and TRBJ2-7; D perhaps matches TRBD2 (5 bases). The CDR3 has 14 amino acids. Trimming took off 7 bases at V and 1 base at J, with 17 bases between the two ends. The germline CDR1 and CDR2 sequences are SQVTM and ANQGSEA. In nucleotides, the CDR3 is TGCAGCGCAACGGGGTCTGTAGGGTCCTACGAGCAGTACTTC. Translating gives CSATGSVGSYEQYF.

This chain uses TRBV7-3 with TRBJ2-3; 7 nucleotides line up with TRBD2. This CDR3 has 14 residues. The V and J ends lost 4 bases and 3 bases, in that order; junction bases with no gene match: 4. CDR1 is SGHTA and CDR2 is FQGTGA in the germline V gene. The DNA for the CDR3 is TGTGCCAGCAGCTCGGGTAGCGGGACAGATACGCAGTATTTT. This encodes CASSSGSGTDTQYF.

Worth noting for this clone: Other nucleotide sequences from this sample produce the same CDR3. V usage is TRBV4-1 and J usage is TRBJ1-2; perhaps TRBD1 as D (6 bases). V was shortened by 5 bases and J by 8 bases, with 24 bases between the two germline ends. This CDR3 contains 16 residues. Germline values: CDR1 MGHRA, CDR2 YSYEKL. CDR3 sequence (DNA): TGCGCCAGCAGCTCCGTAGCGGGGGCTAAGGCCTACGGCTACACCTTC. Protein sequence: CASSSVAGAKAYGYTF.

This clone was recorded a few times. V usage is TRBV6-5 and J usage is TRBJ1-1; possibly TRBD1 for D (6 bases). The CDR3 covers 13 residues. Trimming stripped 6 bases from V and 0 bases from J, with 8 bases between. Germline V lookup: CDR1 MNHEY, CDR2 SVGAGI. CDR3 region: CASRQGMNTEAFF. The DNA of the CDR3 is TGTGCCAGCAGACAGGGAATGAACACTGAAGCTTTCTTT.

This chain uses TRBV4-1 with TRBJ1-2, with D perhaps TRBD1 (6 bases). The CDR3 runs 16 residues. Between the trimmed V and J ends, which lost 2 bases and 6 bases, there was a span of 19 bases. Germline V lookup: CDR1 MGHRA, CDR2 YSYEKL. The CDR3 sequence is CASSQPAETRGNGYTF. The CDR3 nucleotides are TGCGCCAGCAGCCAACCCGCCGAAACCAGGGGAAATGGCTACACCTTC.